This T cell receptor (beta chain) was identified in a study of blood T cells in healthy people across ages. Study as a whole: About one barcoded beta molecule was captured per two T cells (by template switching).

Broader study findings: When set beside aged donors, long-lived donors presented more naive CD4+ cells and higher diversity. Strong correlation was found linking TCR beta diversity to naive T cell percentage.

About this clonotype: Its specificity is not known.

Together with a sample-barcoded 5' primer, a J-beta primer mix was included in a second PCR lasting about 7 to 12 cycles. Per-sample output comprised a minimum of 2.5 million paired-end reads containing CDR3. TCRdb redid the calling of the 5' RACE reads with MiXCR, one entry per CDR3 protein. Of fewer than 900,000 distinct CDR3 sequences listed, 35% to 40% are singletons. The sequenced sample was blood. The origin of this receptor is a man younger than 35 in good health.

CDR3 DNA: TGCAGTGCTGGACAGGGAGCAGTCGTAGGTGAAAAACTGTTTTTT. Translation: CSAGQGAVVGEKLFF. This chain connects TRBV20-1 to TRBJ1-4; 8 bases map to TRBD1. J lost 7 bases, V lost 5 bases, and 12 bases had no gene match. In germline, CDR1 is DFQATT, CDR2 SNEGSKA (reference sequence). This CDR3 has 15 residues.